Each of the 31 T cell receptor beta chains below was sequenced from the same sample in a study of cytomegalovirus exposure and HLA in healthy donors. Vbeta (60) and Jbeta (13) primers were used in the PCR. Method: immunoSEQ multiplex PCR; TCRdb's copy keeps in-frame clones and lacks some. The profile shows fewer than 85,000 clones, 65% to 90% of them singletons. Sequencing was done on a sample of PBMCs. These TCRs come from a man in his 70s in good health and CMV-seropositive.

CDR3 nucleotide sequence: TGCGCCAGCAGCCAAGAAACCCCCCAGCGGGTGCGCGAGCAGTACTTC. It yields the protein CASSQETPQRVREQYF. The V and J genes are TRBV4-3 and TRBJ2-7; D might be TRBD2 (6 bases). V lost 0 bases and J lost 6, with 18 bases in between. CDR1 is LGHNA and CDR2 is YSLEER in the germline V gene. This CDR3 spans 16 amino acids.

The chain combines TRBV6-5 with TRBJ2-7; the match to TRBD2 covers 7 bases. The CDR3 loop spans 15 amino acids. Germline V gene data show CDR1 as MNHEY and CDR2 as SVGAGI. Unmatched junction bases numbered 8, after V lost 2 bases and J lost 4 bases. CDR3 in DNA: TGTGCCAGCAGTTACGTGCCTAGCGGATCTTACGAGCAGTACTTC. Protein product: CASSYVPSGSYEQYF.

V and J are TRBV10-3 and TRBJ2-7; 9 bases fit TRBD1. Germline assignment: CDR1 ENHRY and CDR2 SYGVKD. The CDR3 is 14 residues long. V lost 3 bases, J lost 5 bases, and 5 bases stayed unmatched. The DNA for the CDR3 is TGTGCCATCAGTGAAGGGACAGGGTCCCACGAGCAGTACTTC. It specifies CAISEGTGSHEQYF.

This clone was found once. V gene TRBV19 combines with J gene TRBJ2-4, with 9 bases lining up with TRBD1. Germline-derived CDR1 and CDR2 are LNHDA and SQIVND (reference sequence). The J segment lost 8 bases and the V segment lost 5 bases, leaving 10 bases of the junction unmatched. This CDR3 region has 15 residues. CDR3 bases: TGTGCCAGTAGTCTAACGGGACAGGGAATGGACATTCAGTACTTC. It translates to CASSLTGQGMDIQYF.

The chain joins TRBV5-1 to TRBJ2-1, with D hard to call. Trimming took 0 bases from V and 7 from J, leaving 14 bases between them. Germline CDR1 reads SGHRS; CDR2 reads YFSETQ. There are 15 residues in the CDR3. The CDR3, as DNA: TGCGCCAGCAGCTTGGCCGTTACGGCAGGTAATGAGCAGTTCTTC. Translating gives CASSLAVTAGNEQFF.

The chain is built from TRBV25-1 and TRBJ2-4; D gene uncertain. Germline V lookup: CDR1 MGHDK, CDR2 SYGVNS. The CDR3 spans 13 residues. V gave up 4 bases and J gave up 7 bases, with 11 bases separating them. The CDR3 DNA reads TGTGCCAGCAGTGGGCCCGGTAGCAACATTCAGTACTTC. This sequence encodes CASSGPGSNIQYF.

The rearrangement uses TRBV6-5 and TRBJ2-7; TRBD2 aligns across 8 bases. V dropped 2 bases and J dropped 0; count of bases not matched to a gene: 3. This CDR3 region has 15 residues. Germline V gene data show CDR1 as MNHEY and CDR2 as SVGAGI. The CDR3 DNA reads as TGTGCCAGCAGTTACATAGCGGGGAGCTCCTACGAGCAGTACTTC. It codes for CASSYIAGSSYEQYF.

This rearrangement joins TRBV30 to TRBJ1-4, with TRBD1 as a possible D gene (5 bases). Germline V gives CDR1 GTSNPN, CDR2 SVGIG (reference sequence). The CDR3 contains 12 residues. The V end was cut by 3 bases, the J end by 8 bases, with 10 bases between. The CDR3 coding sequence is TGTGCCTGGAGCAGGGTAGGGGAAAAACTGTTTTTT. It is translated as CAWSRVGEKLFF. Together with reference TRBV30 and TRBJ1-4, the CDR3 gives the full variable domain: SQTIHQWPATLVQPVGSPLSLECTVEGTSNPNLYWYRQAAGRGLQLLFYSVGIGQISSEVPQNLSASRPQDRQFILSSKKLLLSDSGFYLCAWSRVGEKLFFGSGTQLSVL.

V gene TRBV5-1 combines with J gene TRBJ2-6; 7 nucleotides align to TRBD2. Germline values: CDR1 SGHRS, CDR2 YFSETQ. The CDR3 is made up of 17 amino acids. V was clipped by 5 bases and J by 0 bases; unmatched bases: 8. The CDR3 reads CASSFETGGSGANVLTF. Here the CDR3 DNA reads TGCGCCAGCAGTTTTGAAACGGGGGGCTCTGGGGCCAACGTCCTGACTTTC.

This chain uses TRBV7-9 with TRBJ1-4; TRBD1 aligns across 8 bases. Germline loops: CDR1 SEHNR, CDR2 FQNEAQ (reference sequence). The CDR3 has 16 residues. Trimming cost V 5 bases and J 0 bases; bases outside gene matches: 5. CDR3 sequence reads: CASSQTGVATNEKLFF. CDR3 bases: TGTGCCAGCAGCCAGACAGGGGTTGCAACTAATGAAAAACTGTTTTTT.

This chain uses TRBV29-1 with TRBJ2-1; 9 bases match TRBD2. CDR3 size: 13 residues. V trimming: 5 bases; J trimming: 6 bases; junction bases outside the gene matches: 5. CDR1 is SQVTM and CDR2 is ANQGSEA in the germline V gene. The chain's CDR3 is CSVILAGLNEQFF. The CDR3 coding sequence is TGCAGCGTTATCCTAGCGGGACTCAATGAGCAGTTCTTC.

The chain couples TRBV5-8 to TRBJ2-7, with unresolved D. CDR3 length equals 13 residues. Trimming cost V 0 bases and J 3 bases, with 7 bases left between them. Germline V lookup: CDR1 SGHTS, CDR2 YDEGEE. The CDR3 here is CASSLARGYEQYF. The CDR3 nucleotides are TGTGCCAGCAGCTTGGCGAGAGGCTACGAGCAGTACTTC.

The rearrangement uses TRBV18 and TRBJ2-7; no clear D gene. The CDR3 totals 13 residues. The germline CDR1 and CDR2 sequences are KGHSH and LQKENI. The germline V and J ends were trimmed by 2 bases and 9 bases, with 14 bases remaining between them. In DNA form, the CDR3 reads TGTGCCAGCTCACCAGAGACAACCTTACGGCAGTACTTC. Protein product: CASSPETTLRQYF.

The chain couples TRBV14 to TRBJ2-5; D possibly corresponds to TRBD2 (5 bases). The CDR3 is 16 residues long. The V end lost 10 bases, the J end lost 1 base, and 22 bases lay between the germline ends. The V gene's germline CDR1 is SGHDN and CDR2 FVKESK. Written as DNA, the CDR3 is TGTGCCAACCCCCACGGGGTTTGGGTCCCCCAAGAGACCCAGTACTTC. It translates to CANPHGVWVPQETQYF. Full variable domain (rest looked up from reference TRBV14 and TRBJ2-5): EAGVTQFPSHSVIEKGQTVTLRCDPISGHDNLYWYRRVMGKEIKFLLHFVKESKQDESGMPNNRFLAERTGGTYSTLKVQPAELEDSGVYFCANPHGVWVPQETQYFGPGTRLLVL.

The CDR3 protein is CASSLVRTGPYEQYF. CDR3 bases: TGTGCCAGCAGCTTAGTACGGACAGGGCCATACGAGCAGTACTTC. J is TRBJ2-7 and V is TRBV7-6; 8 nucleotides match TRBD1. From germline, CDR1 is SGHVS and CDR2 FNYEAQ. The CDR3 consists of 15 residues. V shed 1 base, J shed 4 bases, and the junction held 6 bases outside the gene matches.

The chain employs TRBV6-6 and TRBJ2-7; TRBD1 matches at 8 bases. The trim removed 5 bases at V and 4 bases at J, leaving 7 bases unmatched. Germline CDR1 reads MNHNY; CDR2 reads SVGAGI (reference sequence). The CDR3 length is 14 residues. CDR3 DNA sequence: TGTGCCAGCAGTGCCCAGGGGGCGCGGTACGAGCAGTACTTC. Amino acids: CASSAQGARYEQYF.

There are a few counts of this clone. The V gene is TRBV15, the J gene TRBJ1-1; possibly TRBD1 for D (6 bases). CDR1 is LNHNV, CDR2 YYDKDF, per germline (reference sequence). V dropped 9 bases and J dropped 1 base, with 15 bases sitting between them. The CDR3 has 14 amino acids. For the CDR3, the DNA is TGTGCCACTGGAAACAGGGATTCGAACACTGAAGCTTTCTTT. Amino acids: CATGNRDSNTEAFF. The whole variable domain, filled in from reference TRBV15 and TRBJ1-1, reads DAMVIQNPRYQVTQFGKPVTLSCSQTLNHNVMYWYQQKSSQAPKLLFHYYDKDFNNEADTPDNFQSRRPNTSFCFLDIRSPGLGDTAMYLCATGNRDSNTEAFFGQGTRLTVV.

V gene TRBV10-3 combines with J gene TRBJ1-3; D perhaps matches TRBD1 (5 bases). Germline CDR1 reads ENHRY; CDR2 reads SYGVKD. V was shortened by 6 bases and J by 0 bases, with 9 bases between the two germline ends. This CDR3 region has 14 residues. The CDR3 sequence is CAIREGLSGNTIYF. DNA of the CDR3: TGTGCCATCAGGGAGGGACTCTCTGGAAACACCATATATTTT.

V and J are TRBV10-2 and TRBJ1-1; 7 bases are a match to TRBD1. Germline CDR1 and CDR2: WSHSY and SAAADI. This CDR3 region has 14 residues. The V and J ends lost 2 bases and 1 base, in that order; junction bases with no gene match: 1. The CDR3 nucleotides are TGCGCCAGCAGTGAGAGGACAGGGAACACTGAAGCTTTCTTT. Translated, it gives CASSERTGNTEAFF.

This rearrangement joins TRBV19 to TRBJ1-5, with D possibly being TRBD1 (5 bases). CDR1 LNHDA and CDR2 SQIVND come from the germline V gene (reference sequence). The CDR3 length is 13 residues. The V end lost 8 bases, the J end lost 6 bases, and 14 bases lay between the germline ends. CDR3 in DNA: TGTGCCAGTGGGGCCAGGGAGGCTCAGCCCCAGCATTTT. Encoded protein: CASGAREAQPQHF.

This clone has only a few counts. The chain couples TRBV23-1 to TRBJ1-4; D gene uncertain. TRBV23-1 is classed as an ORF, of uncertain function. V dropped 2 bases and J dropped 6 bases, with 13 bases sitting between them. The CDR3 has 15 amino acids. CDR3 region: CASSQADGRDEKLFF. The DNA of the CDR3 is TGCGCCAGCAGTCAAGCCGACGGGAGGGATGAAAAACTGTTTTTT.

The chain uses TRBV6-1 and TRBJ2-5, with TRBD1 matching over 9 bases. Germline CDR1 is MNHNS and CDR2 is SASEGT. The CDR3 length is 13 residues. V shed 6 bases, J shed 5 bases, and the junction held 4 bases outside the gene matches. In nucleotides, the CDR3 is TGTGCCAGCAGCCGGGACAGGGACGAGACCCAGTACTTC. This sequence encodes CASSRDRDETQYF.

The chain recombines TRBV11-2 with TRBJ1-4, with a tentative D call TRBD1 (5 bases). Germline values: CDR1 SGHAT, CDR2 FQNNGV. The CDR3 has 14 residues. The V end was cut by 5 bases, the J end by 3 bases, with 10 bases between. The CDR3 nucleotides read TGTGCCAGCAGCAAGGGGCAGGCTAATGAAAAACTGTTTTTT. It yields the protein CASSKGQANEKLFF.

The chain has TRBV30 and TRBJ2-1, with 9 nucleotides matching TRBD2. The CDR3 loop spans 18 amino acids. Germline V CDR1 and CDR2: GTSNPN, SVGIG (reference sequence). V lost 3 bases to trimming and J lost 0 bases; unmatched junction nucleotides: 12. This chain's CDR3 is CAWSPGVAGVSSYNEQFF. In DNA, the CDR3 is TGTGCCTGGAGCCCCGGGGTAGCGGGGGTGAGCTCCTACAATGAGCAGTTCTTC.

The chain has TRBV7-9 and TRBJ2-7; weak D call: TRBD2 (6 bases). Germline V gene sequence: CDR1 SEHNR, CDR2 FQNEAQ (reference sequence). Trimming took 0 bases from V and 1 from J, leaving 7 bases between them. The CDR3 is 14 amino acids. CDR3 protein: CASSLAGTSYEQYF. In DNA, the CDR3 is TGTGCCAGCAGCTTAGCCGGGACTTCCTACGAGCAGTACTTC.

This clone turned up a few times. The CDR3 DNA reads TGTGCCTGGGGCAACCAGGGGTCCGACTCCTACGAGCAGTACTTC. Translated, it gives CAWGNQGSDSYEQYF. V and J are TRBV30 and TRBJ2-7, with D possibly being TRBD1 (6 bases). The germline V gene encodes CDR1 GTSNPN and CDR2 SVGIG (reference sequence). The CDR3 sequence is 15 residues long. The V end lost 5 bases, the J end lost 0 bases, and 17 bases lay between the germline ends.

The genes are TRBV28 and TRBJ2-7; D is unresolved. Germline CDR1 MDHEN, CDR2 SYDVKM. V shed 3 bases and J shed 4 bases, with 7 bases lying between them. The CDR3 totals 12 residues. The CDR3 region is CASSLGFYEQYF. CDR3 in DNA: TGTGCCAGCAGTTTGGGCTTTTACGAGCAGTACTTC.

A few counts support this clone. In nucleotides, the CDR3 is TGTGCCAGCAGTTTCGGACAGAGATCCTATGGCTACACCTTC. Its protein is CASSFGQRSYGYTF. The chain uses TRBV28 and TRBJ1-2, with a possible D match to TRBD1 (6 bases). In germline, CDR1 is MDHEN, CDR2 SYDVKM. The ends were cut back, 3 bases at V and 4 bases at J, with 12 bases in the middle. The CDR3 contains 14 residues.

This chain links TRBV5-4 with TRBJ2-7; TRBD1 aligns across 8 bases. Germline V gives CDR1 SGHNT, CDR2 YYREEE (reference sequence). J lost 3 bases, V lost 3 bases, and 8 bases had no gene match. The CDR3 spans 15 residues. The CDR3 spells CASSSQGAGGYEQYF. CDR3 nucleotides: TGTGCCAGCAGCTCCCAGGGGGCAGGGGGCTACGAGCAGTACTTC.

The CDR3 bases are TGTGCCAGCAGCCACGGGACAGGGGGCTCTGGCTACACCTTC. Protein product: CASSHGTGGSGYTF. This rearrangement joins TRBV14 to TRBJ1-2; 12 bases are a match to TRBD1. This CDR3 has 14 residues. Germline CDR1 and CDR2: SGHDN and FVKESK. Trimming cost V 3 bases and J 7 bases; bases outside gene matches: 3. The whole variable domain, remainder taken from reference TRBV14 and TRBJ1-2, is EAGVTQFPSHSVIEKGQTVTLRCDPISGHDNLYWYRRVMGKEIKFLLHFVKESKQDESGMPNNRFLAERTGGTYSTLKVQPAELEDSGVYFCASSHGTGGSGYTFGSGTRLTVV.

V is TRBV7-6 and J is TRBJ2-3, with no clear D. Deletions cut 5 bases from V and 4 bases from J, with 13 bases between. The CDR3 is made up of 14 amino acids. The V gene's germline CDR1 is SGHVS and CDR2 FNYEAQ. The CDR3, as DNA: TGTGCCAGCAGCCCTTCCGGAGTTTCAGATACGCAGTATTTT. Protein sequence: CASSPSGVSDTQYF.